These 8 T cell receptor beta chains originate from one sample sequenced in a study of cytomegalovirus exposure and HLA in healthy donors. 13 Jbeta primers and 60 Vbeta primers were used for the PCR. Repertoires were generated with immunoSEQ multiplex PCR, while TCRdb's copy carries only in-frame clones and drops some. The table lists about 120,000 clones, approximately 80% of them singletons. The source material was PBMCs. Receptor source: a woman between 35 and 50 years old in good health and CMV-seropositive.

This chain links TRBV4-3 with TRBJ2-6; possible D gene TRBD1, 6 bases. The germline V and J ends were trimmed by 4 bases and 0 bases, with 10 bases remaining between them. Germline loops: CDR1 LGHNA, CDR2 YSLEER. The length of the CDR3 is 16 residues. In DNA form, the CDR3 reads TGCGCCAGCAGCCGAACAGGGAACTCTGGGGCCAACGTCCTGACTTTC. It specifies CASSRTGNSGANVLTF.

V and J are TRBV10-2 and TRBJ2-7; 7 positions agree with TRBD2. Germline V gene data show CDR1 as WSHSY and CDR2 as SAAADI. There are 13 residues in the CDR3. V was pared by 7 bases and J by 4 bases, with 7 bases of the junction left unmatched. CDR3 DNA: TGCGCCAGCATGGCAAGCGGGGTATACGAGCAGTACTTC. It is translated as CASMASGVYEQYF.

Only a few counts were recorded for this clone. Distinct nucleotide sequences in the sample also encode this CDR3. The chain carries TRBV2 and TRBJ1-6; 8 bases match TRBD1. The CDR3 consists of 15 residues. Per germline, CDR1 SNHLY and CDR2 FYNNEI. With V trimmed by 4 bases and J by 5 bases, 4 bases remained unmatched. The CDR3 sequence: CASSARQGNNSPLHF. DNA for the CDR3: TGTGCCAGCAGTGCCCGACAGGGGAATAATTCACCCCTCCACTTT.

In this sample, this clone turned up once. The V gene is TRBV5-1, the J gene TRBJ1-6; 9 bases map to TRBD1. This CDR3 has 15 amino acids. The germline V gene has CDR1 SGHRS and CDR2 YFSETQ. Losses at the gene ends were 4 bases for V and 7 bases for J; bases not matched to a gene: 6. The CDR3 nucleotides read TGCGCCAGCAGCCCCGGACAGGGGCGGAATTCACCCCTCCACTTT. It yields the protein CASSPGQGRNSPLHF. The full variable domain, its missing parts supplied by reference TRBV5-1 and TRBJ1-6, is KAGVTQTPRYLIKTRGQQVTLSCSPISGHRSVSWYQQTPGQGLQFLFEYFSETQRNKGNFPGRFSGRQFSNSRSEMNVSTLELGDSALYLCASSPGQGRNSPLHFGNGTRLTVT.

This clone was seen at least ten times. CDR3 coding DNA: TGTGCCAGCAGCCAAGAGGTAGGCACAGATACGCAGTATTTT. Protein: CASSQEVGTDTQYF. V usage is TRBV4-2 and J usage is TRBJ2-3; D gene ambiguous. V dropped 0 bases and J dropped 1 base, with 5 bases sitting between them. The CDR3 has 14 amino acids. The germline V gene has CDR1 LGHNA and CDR2 YNFKEQ.

The rearrangement links TRBV5-4 to TRBJ2-5; 10 bases fit TRBD2. Losses at the gene ends were 2 bases for V and 5 bases for J; bases not matched to a gene: 9. Germline-derived CDR1 and CDR2 are SGHNT and YYREEE (reference sequence). This CDR3 comprises 16 residues. The CDR3 DNA reads TGTGCCAGCAGCTTCGGAGGAACTAGCGGGGCGGAGACCCAGTACTTC. Translated, it gives CASSFGGTSGAETQYF.

V usage is TRBV7-9 and J usage is TRBJ2-6, with D maybe TRBD1 (6 bases). Germline V gene data show CDR1 as SEHNR and CDR2 as FQNEAQ (reference sequence). V was cut by 6 bases and J by 2 bases, with 11 bases left in between. The CDR3 covers 15 residues. The CDR3 DNA follows: TGTGCCAGCAGTGACGGACAGCCTGGGGCCAACGTCCTGACTTTC. Translation: CASSDGQPGANVLTF. The complete variable domain, with remaining parts taken from reference TRBV7-9 and TRBJ2-6, reads DTGVSQNPRHKITKRGQNVTFRCDPISEHNRLYWYRQTLGQGPEFLTYFQNEAQLEKSRLLSDRFSAERPKGSFSTLEIQRTEQGDSAMYLCASSDGQPGANVLTFGAGSRLTVL.

The gene calls are TRBV7-8 and TRBJ2-7; a weak D match, TRBD1 (7 bases). Germline values: CDR1 SGHVS, CDR2 FQNEAQ. The length of the CDR3 is 15 residues. Trimming took off 4 bases at V and 2 bases at J, with 15 bases between the two ends. The CDR3 is CASSSDREVPYEQYF. CDR3 DNA sequence: TGTGCCAGCAGCTCTGACAGGGAGGTCCCCTACGAGCAGTACTTC.